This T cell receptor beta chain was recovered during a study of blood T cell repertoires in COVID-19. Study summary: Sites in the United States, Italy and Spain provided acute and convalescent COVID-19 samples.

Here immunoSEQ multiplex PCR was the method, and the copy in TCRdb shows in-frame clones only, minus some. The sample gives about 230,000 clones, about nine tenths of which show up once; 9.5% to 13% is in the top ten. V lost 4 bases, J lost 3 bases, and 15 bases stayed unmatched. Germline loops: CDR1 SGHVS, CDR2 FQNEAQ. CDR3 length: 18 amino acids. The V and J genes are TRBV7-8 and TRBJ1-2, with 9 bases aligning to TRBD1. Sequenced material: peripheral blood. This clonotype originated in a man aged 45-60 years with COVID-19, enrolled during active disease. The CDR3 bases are TGTGCCAGCAGCTACGAAAGCCGGGACAGGGTTTCCTACTATGGCTACACCTTC. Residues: CASSYESRDRVSYYGYTF.